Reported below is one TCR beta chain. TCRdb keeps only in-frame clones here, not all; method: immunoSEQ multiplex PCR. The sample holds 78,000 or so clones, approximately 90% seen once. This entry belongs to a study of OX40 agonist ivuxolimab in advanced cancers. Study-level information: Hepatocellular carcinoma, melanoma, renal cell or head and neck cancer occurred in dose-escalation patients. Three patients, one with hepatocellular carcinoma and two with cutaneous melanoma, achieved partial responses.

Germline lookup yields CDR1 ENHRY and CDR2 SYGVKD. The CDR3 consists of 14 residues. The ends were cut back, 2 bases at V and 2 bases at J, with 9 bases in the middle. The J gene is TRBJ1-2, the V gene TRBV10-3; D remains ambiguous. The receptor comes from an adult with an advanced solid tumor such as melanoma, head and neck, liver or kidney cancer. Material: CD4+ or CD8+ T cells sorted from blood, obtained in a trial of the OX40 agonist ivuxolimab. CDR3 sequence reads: CAISEEVTNYGYTF. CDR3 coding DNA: TGTGCCATCAGTGAGGAAGTGACAAACTATGGCTACACCTTC.